This T cell receptor (beta chain) appears in the sequencing data of a study of Graves' ophthalmopathy and Graves' hyperthyroidism. Whole-study findings and limits: Discrimination between ophthalmopathy and stable hyperthyroidism by a 13-signature model showed roughly 88% sensitivity and roughly 81% specificity.

Turning to this clonotype: Its cognate antigen is unknown.

The CDR3 sequence is 15 residues long. The germline V gene has CDR1 LGHNA and CDR2 YNFKEQ. J gave up 5 bases and V 1 base, and 5 bases lay outside the gene matches. Transcripts of RNA were the source for amplifying TCR beta CDR3 regions. Second-round multiplex PCR followed a first-round RT-PCR using HTBI primers. TCRdb redid the calling of the multiplex PCR reads with MiXCR, one entry per CDR3 protein. This sample has 650,000 to 800,000 distinct CDR3 sequences, with approximately 39% found just once. The sample comprised peripheral blood. The receptor was derived from an adult man with Graves' ophthalmopathy. The chain carries TRBV4-2 and TRBJ1-5, with 7 bases lining up with TRBD1. The CDR3 sequence: CASSQGQGRDQPQHF. DNA of the CDR3: TGTGCCAGCAGCCAAGGACAGGGAAGGGATCAGCCCCAGCATTTT.